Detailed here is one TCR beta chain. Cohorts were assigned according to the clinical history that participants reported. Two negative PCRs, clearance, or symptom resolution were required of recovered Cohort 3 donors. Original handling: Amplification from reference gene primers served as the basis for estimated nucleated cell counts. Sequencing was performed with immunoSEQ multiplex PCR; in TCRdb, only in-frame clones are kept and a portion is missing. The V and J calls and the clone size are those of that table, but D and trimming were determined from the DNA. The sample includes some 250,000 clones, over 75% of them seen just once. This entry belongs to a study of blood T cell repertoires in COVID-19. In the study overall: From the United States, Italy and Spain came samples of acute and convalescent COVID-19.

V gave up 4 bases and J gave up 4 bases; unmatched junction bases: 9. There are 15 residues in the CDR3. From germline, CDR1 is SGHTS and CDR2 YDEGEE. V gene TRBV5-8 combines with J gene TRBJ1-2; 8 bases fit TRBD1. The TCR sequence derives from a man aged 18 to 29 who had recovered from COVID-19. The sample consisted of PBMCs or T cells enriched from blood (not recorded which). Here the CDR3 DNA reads TGTGCCAGCAGCGCCTGGACAGGGTGGAGCTATGGCTACACCTTC. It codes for CASSAWTGWSYGYTF. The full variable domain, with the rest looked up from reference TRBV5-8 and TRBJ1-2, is EAGVTQSPTHLIKTRGQQATLRCSPISGHTSVYWYQQALGLGLQFLLWYDEGEERNRGNFPPRFSGRQFPNYSSELNVNALELEDSALYLCASSAWTGWSYGYTFGSGTRLTVV.